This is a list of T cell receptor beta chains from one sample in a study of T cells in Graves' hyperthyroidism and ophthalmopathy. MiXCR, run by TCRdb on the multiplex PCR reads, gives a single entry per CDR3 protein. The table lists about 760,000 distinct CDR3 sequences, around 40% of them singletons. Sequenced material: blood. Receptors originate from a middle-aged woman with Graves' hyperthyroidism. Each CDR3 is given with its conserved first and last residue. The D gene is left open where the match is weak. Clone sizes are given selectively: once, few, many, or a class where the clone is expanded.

CDR3nt: TGTGCCAGCACTCCCACCGGCGGGACAGGTCACACCGGGGAGCTGTTTTTT
CDR3aa: CASTPTGGTGHTGELFF
j_gene: TRBJ2-2
v_gene: TRBV5-4
abundance: .
d_gene: TRBD1

CDR3nt: TGCAGCGTTCGGAGCGGGGCCCTAGATGAGCAGTTCTTC
CDR3aa: CSVRSGALDEQFF
j_gene: TRBJ2-1
v_gene: TRBV29-1
abundance: once
d_gene: TRBD2

CDR3nt: TGTGCCAGCAGTTACTCGAACCAGGGCAGGGGTCTTAATTCACCCCTCCACTTT
CDR3aa: CASSYSNQGRGLNSPLHF
j_gene: TRBJ1-6
v_gene: TRBV6-6
abundance: .
d_gene: .

CDR3nt: TGCGCCAGCAGCTTGGCCCCTAGCGGATCCACAGATACGCAGTATTTT
CDR3aa: CASSLAPSGSTDTQYF
j_gene: TRBJ2-3
v_gene: TRBV5-1
abundance: few
d_gene: TRBD2

CDR3nt: TGTGCCAGCAGCTTTTGGGACAGCCCTAGGGAGCAGTACTTC
CDR3aa: CASSFWDSPREQYF
j_gene: TRBJ2-7
v_gene: TRBV11-1
abundance: .
d_gene: TRBD1

CDR3nt: TGTGCCAGCGGGGACAGCGTCTCCTACGAGCAGTACTTC
CDR3aa: CASGDSVSYEQYF
j_gene: TRBJ2-7
v_gene: TRBV2
abundance: .
d_gene: TRBD1

CDR3nt: TGTGCCACCAGCTCTGGGAGAGGGTACGAGCAGTACTTC
CDR3aa: CATSSGRGYEQYF
j_gene: TRBJ2-7
v_gene: TRBV15
abundance: many
d_gene: .

CDR3nt: TGTGCCAGCAGGAGGACAGGGGAAGGTACAGCTTTCTTT
CDR3aa: CASRRTGEGTAFF
j_gene: TRBJ1-1
v_gene: TRBV2
abundance: .
d_gene: TRBD1

CDR3nt: TGTGCCAGCACCTCAGGAGGGAGCGTGAACACTGAAGCTTTCTTT
CDR3aa: CASTSGGSVNTEAFF
j_gene: TRBJ1-1
v_gene: TRBV12-3/TRBV12-4
abundance: few
d_gene: .

CDR3nt: TGTGCCACCAGTGGGGCGGGGGCCCCTCATCTAGCCGGGGAGCTGTTTTTT
CDR3aa: CATSGAGAPHLAGELFF
j_gene: TRBJ2-2
v_gene: TRBV24-1
abundance: many
d_gene: .

CDR3nt: TGCAGCGTTTTCAGCGGCAGGGATTATGGCTACACCTTC
CDR3aa: CSVFSGRDYGYTF
j_gene: TRBJ1-2
v_gene: TRBV29-1
abundance: once
d_gene: .

CDR3nt: TGTGCCAGCAGTCTTACCGAGGGGCAGCCCCAGCATTTT
CDR3aa: CASSLTEGQPQHF
j_gene: TRBJ1-5
v_gene: TRBV27
abundance: .
d_gene: .

CDR3nt: TGTGCCAGCACAGACAGGGGTGACACCGGGGAGCTGTTTTTT
CDR3aa: CASTDRGDTGELFF
j_gene: TRBJ2-2
v_gene: TRBV10-3
abundance: .
d_gene: TRBD1

CDR3nt: TGTGCCAGCAGTTACTCGGATGCTGGGGACTACCCGAACACCGGGGAGCTGTTTTTT
CDR3aa: CASSYSDAGDYPNTGELFF
j_gene: TRBJ2-2
v_gene: TRBV6-2/TRBV6-3
abundance: few
d_gene: TRBD2

CDR3nt: TGCAGTGCTAGACCTTGGACTAGCGCGGGCCAAGAGACCCAGTACTTC
CDR3aa: CSARPWTSAGQETQYF
j_gene: TRBJ2-5
v_gene: TRBV20-1
abundance: few
d_gene: TRBD2

CDR3nt: TGTGCCAGTAAGAGCCTGTACACTGAAGCTTTCTTT
CDR3aa: CASKSLYTEAFF
j_gene: TRBJ1-1
v_gene: TRBV19
abundance: many
d_gene: .